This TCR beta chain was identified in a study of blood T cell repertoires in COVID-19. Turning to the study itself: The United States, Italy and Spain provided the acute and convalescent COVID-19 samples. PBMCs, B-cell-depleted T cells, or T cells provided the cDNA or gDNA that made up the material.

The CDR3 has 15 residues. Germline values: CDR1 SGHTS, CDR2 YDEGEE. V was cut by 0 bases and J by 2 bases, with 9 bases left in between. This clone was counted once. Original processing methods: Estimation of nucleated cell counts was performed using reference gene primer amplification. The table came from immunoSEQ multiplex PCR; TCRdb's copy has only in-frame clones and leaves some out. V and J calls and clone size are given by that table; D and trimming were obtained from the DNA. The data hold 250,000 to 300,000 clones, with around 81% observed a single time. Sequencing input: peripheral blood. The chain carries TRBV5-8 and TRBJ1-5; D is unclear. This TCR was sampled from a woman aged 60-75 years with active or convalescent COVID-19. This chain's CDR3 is CASSLASPGNQPQHF. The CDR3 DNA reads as TGTGCCAGCAGCTTGGCCTCTCCGGGCAATCAGCCCCAGCATTTT.